This T cell receptor beta chain comes out of a study of shared clonotypes between healthy human individuals. Profiled with immunoSEQ multiplex PCR; TCRdb holds only in-frame clones, not every one. The repertoire holds 800,000 or so clones, with 96% as singletons. Naive CD8 cells were CD45RO-negative, positively selected for CCR7, excluding terminally differentiated effector memory CD45RA+ cells. In germline, CDR1 is SGHKS, CDR2 YYEKEE (reference sequence). CDR3 length: 17 residues. After removal of 2 bases from V and 8 bases from J, the junction contained 14 bases not matched to a gene. Specimen: naive CD8+ T cells sorted from blood. The sequence came from a young man in good health. The J gene is TRBJ1-4, the V gene TRBV5-5, with TRBD1 matching over 8 bases. DNA of the CDR3: TGTGCCAGCAGCTTCGACTCCCTGGACAGGGTGGACGAAAAACTGTTTTTT. This sequence encodes CASSFDSLDRVDEKLFF. Based on the CDR3 plus reference TRBV5-5 and TRBJ1-4, the full variable domain is DAGVTQSPTHLIKTRGQQVTLRCSPISGHKSVSWYQQVLGQGPQFIFQYYEKEERGRGNFPDRFSARQFPNYSSELNVNALLLGDSALYLCASSFDSLDRVDEKLFFGSGTQLSVL.